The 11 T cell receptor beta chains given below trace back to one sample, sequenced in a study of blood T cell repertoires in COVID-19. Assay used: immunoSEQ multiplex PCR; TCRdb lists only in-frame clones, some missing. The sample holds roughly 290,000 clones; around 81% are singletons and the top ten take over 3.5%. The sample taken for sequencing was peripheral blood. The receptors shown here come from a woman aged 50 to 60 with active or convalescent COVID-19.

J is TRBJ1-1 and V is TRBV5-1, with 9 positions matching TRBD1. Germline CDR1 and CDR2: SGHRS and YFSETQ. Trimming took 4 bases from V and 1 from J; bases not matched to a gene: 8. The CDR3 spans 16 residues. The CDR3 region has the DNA TGCGCCAGCAGCCCCCCCGACAGGGGGGGGAACACTGAAGCTTTCTTT. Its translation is CASSPPDRGGNTEAFF.

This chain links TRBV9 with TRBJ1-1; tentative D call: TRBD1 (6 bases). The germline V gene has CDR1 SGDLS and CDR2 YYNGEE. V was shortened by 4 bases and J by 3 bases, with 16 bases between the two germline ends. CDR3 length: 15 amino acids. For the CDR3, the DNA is TGTGCCAGCAGCCCCAAACAGGGATTAGACACTGAAGCTTTCTTT. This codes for CASSPKQGLDTEAFF.

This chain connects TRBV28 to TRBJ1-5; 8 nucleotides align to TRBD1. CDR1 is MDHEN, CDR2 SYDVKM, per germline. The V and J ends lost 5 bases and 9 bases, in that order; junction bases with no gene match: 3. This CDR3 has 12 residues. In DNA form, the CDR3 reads TGTGCCAGCAGTACAGGGGGGTTGCCCCAGCATTTT. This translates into CASSTGGLPQHF.

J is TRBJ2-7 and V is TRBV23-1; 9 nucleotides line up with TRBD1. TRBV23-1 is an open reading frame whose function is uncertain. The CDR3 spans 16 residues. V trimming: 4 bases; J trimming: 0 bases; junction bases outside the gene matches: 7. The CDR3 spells CASSRPGTGCSYEQYF. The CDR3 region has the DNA TGCGCCAGCAGTCGCCCCGGGACAGGGTGCTCCTACGAGCAGTACTTC.

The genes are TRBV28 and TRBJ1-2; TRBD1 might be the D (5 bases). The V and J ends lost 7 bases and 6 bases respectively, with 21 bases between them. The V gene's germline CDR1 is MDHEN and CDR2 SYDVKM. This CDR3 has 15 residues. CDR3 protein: CASTQRYRGGDGYTF. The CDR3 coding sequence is TGTGCCAGCACTCAACGCTATAGGGGTGGTGATGGCTACACCTTC.

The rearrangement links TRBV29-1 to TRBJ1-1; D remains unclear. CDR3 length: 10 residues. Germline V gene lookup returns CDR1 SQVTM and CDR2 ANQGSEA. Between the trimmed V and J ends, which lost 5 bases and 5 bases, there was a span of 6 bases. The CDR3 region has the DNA TGCAGCGTTTCCGGGACTGAAGCTTTCTTT. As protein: CSVSGTEAFF.

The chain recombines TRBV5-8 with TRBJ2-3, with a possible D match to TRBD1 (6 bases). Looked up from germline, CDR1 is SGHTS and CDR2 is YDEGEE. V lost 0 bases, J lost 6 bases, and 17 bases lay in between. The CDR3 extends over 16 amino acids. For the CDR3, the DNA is TGTGCCAGCAGCTTGGGGGCATCGGCAGGGGCCGATACGCAGTATTTT. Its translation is CASSLGASAGADTQYF.

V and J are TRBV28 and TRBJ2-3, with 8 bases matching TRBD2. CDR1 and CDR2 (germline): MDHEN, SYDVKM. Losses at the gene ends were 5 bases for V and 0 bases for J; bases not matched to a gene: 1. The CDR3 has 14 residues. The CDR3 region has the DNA TGTGCCAGCAGTGCGGGAGGCAGCACAGATACGCAGTATTTT. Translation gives CASSAGGSTDTQYF.

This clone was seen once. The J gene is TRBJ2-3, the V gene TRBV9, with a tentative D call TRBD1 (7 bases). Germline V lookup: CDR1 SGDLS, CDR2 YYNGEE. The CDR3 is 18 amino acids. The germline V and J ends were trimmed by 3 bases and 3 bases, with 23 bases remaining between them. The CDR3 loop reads CASSGQGVLAVGTDTQYF. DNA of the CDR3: TGTGCCAGCAGCGGGCAGGGGGTGTTAGCGGTGGGGACAGATACGCAGTATTTT.

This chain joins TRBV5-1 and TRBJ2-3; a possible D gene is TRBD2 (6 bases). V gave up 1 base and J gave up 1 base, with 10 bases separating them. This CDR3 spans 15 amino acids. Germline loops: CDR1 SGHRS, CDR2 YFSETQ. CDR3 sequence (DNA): TGCGCCAGCAGCTTGCTCGGGGAGGGCACAGATACGCAGTATTTT. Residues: CASSLLGEGTDTQYF.

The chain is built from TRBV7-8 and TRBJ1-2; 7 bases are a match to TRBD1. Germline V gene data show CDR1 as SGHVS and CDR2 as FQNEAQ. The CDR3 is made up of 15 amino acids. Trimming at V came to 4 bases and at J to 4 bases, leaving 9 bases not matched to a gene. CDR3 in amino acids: CASSSQTGSPYGYTF. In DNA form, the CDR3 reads TGTGCCAGCAGCTCTCAGACAGGGTCCCCCTATGGCTACACCTTC.